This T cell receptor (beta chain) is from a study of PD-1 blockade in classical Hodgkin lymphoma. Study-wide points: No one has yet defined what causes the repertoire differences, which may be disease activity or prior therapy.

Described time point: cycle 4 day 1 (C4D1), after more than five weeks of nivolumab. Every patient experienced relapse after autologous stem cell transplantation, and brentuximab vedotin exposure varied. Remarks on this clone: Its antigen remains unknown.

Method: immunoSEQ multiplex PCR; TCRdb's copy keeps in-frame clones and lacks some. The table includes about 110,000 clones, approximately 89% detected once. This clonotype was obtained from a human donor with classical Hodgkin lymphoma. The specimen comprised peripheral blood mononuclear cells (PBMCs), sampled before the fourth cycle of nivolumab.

The CDR3 sequence: CASSGQGNTGELFF. In DNA, the CDR3 is TGTGCCAGCTCGGGACAGGGGAACACCGGGGAGCTGTTTTTT. The chain joins TRBV6-4 to TRBJ2-2; the match to TRBD1 covers 9 bases. Germline V gene data show CDR1 as MRHNA and CDR2 as SNTAGT. The CDR3 spans 14 residues. Losses at the gene ends were 8 bases for V and 1 base for J; bases not matched to a gene: 2.